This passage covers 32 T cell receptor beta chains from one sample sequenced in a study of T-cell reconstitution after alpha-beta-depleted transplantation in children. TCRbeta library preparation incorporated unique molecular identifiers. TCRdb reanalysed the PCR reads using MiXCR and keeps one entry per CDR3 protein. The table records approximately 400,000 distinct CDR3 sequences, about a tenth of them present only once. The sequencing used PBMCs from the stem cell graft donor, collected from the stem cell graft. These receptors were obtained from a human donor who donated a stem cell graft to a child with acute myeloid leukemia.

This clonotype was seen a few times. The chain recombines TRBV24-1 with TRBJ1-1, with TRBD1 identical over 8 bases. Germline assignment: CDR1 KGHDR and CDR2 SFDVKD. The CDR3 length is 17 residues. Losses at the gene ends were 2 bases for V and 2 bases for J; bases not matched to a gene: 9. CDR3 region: CATSDWMTGALNTEAFF. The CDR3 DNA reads TGTGCCACCAGTGATTGGATGACAGGGGCTCTAAACACTGAAGCTTTCTTT.

The CDR3 is CASSLGLGPGNTIYF. CDR3 DNA: TGTGCCAGCAGCTTAGGTCTGGGGCCTGGAAACACCATATATTTT. The chain uses TRBV11-2 and TRBJ1-3, with TRBD1 as a possible D gene (5 bases). Per the germline V gene, CDR1 is SGHAT and CDR2 is FQNNGV. The V gene lost 1 base and the J gene lost 2 bases, with 9 bases spanning the gap. CDR3 length: 15 amino acids.

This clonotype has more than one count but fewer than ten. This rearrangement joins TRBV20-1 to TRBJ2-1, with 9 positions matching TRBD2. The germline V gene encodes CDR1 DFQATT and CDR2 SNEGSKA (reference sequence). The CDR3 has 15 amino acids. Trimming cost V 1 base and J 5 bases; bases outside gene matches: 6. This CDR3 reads CSARVTSGRDNEQFF. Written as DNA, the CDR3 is TGCAGTGCTAGAGTGACTAGCGGTAGAGACAATGAGCAGTTCTTC.

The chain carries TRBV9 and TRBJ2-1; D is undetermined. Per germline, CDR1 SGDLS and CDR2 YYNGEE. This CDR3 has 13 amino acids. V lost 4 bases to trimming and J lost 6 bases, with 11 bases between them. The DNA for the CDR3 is TGTGCCAGCAGCCAAGAGGCTAGCAATGAGCAGTTCTTC. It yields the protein CASSQEASNEQFF.

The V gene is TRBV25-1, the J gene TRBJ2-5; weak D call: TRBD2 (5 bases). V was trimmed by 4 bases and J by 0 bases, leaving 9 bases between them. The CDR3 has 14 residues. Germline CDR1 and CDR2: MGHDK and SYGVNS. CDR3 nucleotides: TGTGCCAGCAGTGCCGGGGATAACCAAGAGACCCAGTACTTC. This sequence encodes CASSAGDNQETQYF.

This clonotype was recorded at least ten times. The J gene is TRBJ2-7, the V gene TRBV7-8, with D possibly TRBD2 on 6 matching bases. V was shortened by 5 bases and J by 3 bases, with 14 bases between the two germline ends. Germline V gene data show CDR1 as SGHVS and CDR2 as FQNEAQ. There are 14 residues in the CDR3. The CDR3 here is CASSGLGLGYEQYF. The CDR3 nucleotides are TGTGCCAGCAGCGGGCTGGGACTTGGCTACGAGCAGTACTTC.

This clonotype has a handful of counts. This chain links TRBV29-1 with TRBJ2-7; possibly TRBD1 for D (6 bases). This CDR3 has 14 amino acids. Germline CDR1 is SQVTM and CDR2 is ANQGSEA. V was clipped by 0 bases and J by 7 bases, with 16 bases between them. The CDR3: CSVEDTGHAREQYF. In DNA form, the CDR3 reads TGCAGCGTTGAAGATACGGGACACGCTCGGGAGCAGTACTTC.

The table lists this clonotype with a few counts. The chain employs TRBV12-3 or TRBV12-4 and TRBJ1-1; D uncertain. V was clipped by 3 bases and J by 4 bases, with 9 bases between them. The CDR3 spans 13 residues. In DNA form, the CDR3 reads TGTGCCAGCAGTTTGTCCGGACCCACTGAAGCTTTCTTT. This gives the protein CASSLSGPTEAFF.

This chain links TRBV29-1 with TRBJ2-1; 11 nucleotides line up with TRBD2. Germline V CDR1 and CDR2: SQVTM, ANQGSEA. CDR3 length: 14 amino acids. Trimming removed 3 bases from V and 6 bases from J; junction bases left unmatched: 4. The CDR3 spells CSVDSGRAGNEQFF. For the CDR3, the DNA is TGCAGCGTTGATAGCGGGAGGGCGGGCAATGAGCAGTTCTTC.

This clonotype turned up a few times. CDR3 protein: CASSPRRRHGQPQHF. The CDR3 region has the DNA TGTGCCAGCAGTCCTCGACGGAGGCATGGTCAGCCCCAGCATTTT. The chain has TRBV12-3 or TRBV12-4 and TRBJ1-5; D unclear. V was shortened by 5 bases and J by 6 bases, with 17 bases between the two germline ends. There are 15 residues in the CDR3.

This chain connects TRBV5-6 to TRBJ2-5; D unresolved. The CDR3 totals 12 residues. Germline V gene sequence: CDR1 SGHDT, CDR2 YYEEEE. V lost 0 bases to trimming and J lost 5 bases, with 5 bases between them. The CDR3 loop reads CASSLDPETQYF. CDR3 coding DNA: TGTGCCAGCAGCTTGGATCCGGAGACCCAGTACTTC.

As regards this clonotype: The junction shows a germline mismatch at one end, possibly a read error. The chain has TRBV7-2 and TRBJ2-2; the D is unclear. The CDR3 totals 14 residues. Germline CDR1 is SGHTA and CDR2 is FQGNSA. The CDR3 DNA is TGTGCCAGCAGCGCCCGTGGGAACCCCGGGGAGCTGTTTTTT. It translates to CASSARGNPGELFF.

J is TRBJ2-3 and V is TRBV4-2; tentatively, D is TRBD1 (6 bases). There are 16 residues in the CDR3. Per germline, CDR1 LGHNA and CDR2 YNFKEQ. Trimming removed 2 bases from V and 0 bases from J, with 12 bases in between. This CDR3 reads CASSQKGHTSTDTQYF. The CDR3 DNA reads TGTGCCAGCAGCCAAAAGGGACATACTAGCACAGATACGCAGTATTTT.

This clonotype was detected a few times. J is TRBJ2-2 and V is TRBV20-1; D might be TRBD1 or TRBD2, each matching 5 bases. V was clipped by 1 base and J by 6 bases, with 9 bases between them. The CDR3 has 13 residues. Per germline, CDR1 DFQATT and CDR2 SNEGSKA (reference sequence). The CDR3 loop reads CSARVRGAGELFF. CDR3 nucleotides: TGCAGTGCTAGAGTCCGAGGGGCCGGGGAGCTGTTTTTT.

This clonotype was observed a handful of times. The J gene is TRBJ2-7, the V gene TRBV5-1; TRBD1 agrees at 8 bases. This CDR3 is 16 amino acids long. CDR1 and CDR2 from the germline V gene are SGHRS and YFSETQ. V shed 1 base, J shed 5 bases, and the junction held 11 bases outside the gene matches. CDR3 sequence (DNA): TGCGCCAGCAGCTTGTCCTCCCGGACAGGGCCCCACGAGCAGTACTTC. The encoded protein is CASSLSSRTGPHEQYF.

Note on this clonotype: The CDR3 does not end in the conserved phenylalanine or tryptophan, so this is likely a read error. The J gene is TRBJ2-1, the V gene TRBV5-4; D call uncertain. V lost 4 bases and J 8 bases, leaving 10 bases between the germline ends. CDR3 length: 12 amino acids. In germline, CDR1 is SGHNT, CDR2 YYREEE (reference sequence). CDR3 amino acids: CASSHGWDEQFL. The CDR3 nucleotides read TGTGCCAGCAGCCACGGTTGGGATGAGCAGTTCTTG.

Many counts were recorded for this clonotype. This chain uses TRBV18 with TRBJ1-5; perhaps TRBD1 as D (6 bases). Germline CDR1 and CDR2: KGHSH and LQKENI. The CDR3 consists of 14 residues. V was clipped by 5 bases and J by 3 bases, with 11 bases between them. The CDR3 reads CASSSGQHNQPQHF. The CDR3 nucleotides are TGTGCCAGCTCATCAGGACAGCACAATCAGCCCCAGCATTTT.

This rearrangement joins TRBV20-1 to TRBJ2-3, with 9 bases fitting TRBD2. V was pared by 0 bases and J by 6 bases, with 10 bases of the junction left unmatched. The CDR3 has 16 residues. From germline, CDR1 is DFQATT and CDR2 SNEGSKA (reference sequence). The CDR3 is CSARDPSAGGPDTQYF. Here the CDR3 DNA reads TGCAGTGCTAGAGATCCCTCGGCGGGGGGGCCCGATACGCAGTATTTT.

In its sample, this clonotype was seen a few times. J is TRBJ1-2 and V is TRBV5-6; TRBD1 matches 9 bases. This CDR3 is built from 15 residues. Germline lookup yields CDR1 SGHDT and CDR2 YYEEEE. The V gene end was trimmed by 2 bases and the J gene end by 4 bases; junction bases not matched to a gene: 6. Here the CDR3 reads CASSFIQGASYGYTF. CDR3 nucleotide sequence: TGTGCCAGCAGCTTCATACAGGGGGCTAGCTATGGCTACACCTTC.

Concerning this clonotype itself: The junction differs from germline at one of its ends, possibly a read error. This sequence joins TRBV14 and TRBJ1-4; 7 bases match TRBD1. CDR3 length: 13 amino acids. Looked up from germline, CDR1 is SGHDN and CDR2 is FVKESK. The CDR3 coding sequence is TGTGCCAGCAGCCTATCACAGGGGAACGAGTACATTTTT. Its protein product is CASSLSQGNEYIF.

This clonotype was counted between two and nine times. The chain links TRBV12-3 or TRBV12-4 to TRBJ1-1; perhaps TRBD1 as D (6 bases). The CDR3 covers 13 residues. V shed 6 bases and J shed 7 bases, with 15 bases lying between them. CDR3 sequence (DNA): TGTGCCAGCAGCTCTCCAGGGGCGGGTGAAGCTTTCTTT. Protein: CASSSPGAGEAFF.

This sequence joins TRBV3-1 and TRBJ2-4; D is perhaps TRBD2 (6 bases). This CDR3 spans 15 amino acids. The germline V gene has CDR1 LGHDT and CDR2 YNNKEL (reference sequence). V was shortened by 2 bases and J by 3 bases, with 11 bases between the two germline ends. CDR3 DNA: TGTGCCAGCAGCCAAACCGGGGGAGGCAAAAACATTCAGTACTTC. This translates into CASSQTGGGKNIQYF.

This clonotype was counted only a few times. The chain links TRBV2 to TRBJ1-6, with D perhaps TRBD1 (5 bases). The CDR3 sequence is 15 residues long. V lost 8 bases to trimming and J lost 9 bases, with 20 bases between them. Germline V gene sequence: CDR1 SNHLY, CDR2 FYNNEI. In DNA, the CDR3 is TGTGCCAGCGCGTCGAACGGGGCAATGGGTTCACCCCTCCACTTT. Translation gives CASASNGAMGSPLHF.

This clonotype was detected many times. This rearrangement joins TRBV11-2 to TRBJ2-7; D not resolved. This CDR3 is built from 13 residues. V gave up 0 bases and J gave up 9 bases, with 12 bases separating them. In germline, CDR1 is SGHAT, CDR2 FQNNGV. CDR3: CASSLESLARQYV. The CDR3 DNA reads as TGTGCCAGCAGCTTAGAGTCTTTAGCACGGCAGTACGTC.

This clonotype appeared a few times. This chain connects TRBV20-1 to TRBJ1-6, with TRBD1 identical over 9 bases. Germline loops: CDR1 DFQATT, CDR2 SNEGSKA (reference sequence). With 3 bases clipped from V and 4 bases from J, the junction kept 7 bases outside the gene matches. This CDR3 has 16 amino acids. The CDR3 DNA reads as TGCAGTGCTAGTCAGACCGGGACAGGGTATAATTCACCCCTCCACTTT. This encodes CSASQTGTGYNSPLHF.

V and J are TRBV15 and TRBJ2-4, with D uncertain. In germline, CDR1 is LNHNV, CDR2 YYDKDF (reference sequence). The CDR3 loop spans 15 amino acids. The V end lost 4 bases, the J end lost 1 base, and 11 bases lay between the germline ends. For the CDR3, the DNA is TGTGCCACCAGCACCCCCCGTGGGGCCAAAAACATTCAGTACTTC. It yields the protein CATSTPRGAKNIQYF.

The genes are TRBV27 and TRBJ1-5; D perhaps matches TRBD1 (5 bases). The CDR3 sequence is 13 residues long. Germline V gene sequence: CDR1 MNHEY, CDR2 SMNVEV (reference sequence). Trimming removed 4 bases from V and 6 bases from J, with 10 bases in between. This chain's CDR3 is CASSSGGAQPQHF. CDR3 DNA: TGTGCCAGCAGTTCCGGGGGAGCTCAGCCCCAGCATTTT.

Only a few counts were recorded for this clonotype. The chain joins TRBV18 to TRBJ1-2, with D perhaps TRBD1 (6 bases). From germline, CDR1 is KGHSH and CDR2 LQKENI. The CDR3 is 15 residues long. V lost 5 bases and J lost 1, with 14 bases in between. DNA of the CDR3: TGTGCCAGCTCAATAGGACAGACCCTTAACTATGGCTACACCTTC. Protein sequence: CASSIGQTLNYGYTF. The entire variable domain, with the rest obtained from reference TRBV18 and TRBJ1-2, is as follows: NAGVMQNPRHLVRRRGQEARLRCSPMKGHSHVYWYRQLPEEGLKFMVYLQKENIIDESGMPKERFSAEFPKEGPSILRIQQVVRGDSAAYFCASSIGQTLNYGYTFGSGTRLTVV.

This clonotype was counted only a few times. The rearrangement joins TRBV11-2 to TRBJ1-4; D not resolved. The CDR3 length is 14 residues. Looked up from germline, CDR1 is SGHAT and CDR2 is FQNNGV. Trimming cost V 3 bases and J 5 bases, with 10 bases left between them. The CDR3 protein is CASSFYRRNEKLFF. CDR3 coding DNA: TGTGCCAGCAGCTTTTACAGAAGAAATGAAAAACTGTTTTTT.

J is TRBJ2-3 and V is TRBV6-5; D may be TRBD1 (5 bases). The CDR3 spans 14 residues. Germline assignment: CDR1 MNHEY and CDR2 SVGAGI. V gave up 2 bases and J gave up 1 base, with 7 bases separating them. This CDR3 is CASSYVTGTDTQYF. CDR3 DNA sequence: TGTGCCAGCAGTTACGTGACAGGCACAGATACGCAGTATTTT.

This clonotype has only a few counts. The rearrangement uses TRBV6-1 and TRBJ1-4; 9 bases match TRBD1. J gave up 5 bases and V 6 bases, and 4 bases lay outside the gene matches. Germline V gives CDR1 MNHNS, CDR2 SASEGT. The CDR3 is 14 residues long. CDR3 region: CASSRDRENEKLFF. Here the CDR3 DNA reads TGTGCCAGCAGCAGGGACAGGGAGAATGAAAAACTGTTTTTT.

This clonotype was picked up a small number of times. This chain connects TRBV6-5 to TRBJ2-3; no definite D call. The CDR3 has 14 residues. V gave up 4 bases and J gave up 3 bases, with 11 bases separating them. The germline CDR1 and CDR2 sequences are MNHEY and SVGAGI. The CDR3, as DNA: TGTGCCAGCAGTTTCTTTGCGGATACAGATACGCAGTATTTT. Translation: CASSFFADTDTQYF.